This TCR beta chain was profiled in a study of T cells expressing NK-cell markers. About the study: One of eight sequenced donors was HCMV-seronegative; the other seven were seropositive.

5'RACE template switching with UMIs generated TCR beta cDNA. From the 5' RACE reads, TCRdb lists one entry per CDR3 protein and no DNA. This listing includes 500,000 to 700,000 distinct CDR3 sequences. In regard to this clonotype: Its target is unknown.

The CDR3 has 13 amino acids. Study-level results: There were a few donors in whom these clonotypes also led the CD3+CD56-NKG2C+ fraction.

The chain combines TRBV12-3 or TRBV12-4 with TRBJ1-4. Source material: blood T cells: a sorted CD56 or NKG2C T cell subset, CD4+ or CD8+ T cells, or bulk PBMC T cells (not recorded which). This clonotype was sampled from a man aged 18 to 29 in good health. CDR3 sequence reads: CASAVTPAEKLFF.